Sequencing of this T cell receptor beta chain was carried out in a study of blood T cell repertoires in COVID-19 (dated by TCRdb to the early 2020s). General notes on the study: Samples covering the acute and convalescent phases of COVID-19 were provided by collaborators in the United States, Italy and Spain. HLA class I and class II types, where available, came from metadata supplied by the sample provider rather than from assay-based typing. The material from the prospective study consisted of cDNA or gDNA derived from T cells, B-cell-depleted T cells, or PBMCs. The dataset comprised deeply sampled blood TCRbeta repertoires from subjects exposed to, actively infected with, or recovered from COVID-19. Samples were obtained from the ongoing ImmuneRACE study (first 160 participants) and from about 1,300 subjects provided by 6 global collaborators. A de-identified subject ID, COVID-19 status, age in years and sex were almost always included in the sample metadata. A freely available public database, intended as a resource for researchers studying the immune response to SARS-CoV-2, is where the repertoires were released. Study-wide findings and limitations: Clinical and demographic metadata were provided uncurated, with the amount varying by source and participant.

Collaborating institutions collected whole blood in K2EDTA tubes following their own protocols. For TCRbeta analysis, collaborators shipped samples as frozen whole blood, isolated PBMCs, or DNA extracted from either of those sample types. Including the terminal cysteine and phenylalanine, the CDR3 comprises 17 residues. The DNA shown is the 51-base CDR3, in frame from base 1. CDR1 SGHRS and CDR2 YFSETQ are derived from the germline V gene. Trimming takes 3 bases off V and 0 bases off J; junction bases not matched to a gene: 9. The immunoSEQ Assay, a bias-controlled multiplex PCR, was used to amplify TCRbeta CDR3 regions from genomic DNA. In the paper's pipeline: The number of nucleated cells in each sample was estimated by amplification of reference gene primers within the assay. To quantify the absolute abundance of each unique TCRbeta CDR3 rearrangement, sequence reads were collapsed and filtered. For each sample, productive Simpson clonality was calculated as the square root of Simpson's diversity index across productive rearrangements. In TCRdb, the immuneACCESS table is reduced to in-frame sequences with V and J assigned. These tables do not hold every clone; where another copy was compared, an unresolved V gene accounts for under half, and the others remain unexplained. V and J calls and clone size are given by that table; D and trimming were obtained from the DNA. A total of 90,000 to 100,000 clones appear in this sample, roughly nine tenths of them only once. The ten largest clones take up 4.5% of the sample.

On this clone: Its antigen specificity is not known. No much larger clone exists at a distance of one base, and base qualities are not known.

The sample comprised peripheral blood. The sequence came from a man between 65 and 85 years old with acute or convalescent COVID-19. The sequence is built from TRBV5-1 and TRBJ1-3; 7 of the junction bases match TRBD1. The sequenced DNA is TGCGCCAGCAGCTCGGGGGCAGGGGGTAGCTCTGGAAACACCATATATTTT. Translated, this gives CASSSGAGGSSGNTIYF.